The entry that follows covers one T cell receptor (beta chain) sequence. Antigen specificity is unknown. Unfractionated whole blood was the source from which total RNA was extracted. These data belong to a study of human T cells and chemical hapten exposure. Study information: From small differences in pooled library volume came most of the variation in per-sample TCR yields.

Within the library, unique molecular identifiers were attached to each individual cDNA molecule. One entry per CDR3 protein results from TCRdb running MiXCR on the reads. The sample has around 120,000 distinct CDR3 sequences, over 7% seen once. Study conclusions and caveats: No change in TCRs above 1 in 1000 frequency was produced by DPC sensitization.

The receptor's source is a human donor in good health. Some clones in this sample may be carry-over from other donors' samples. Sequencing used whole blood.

CDR3 in amino acids: CSAAPSGQETQYF. The CDR3 region has the DNA TGCAGTGCTGCCCCTAGCGGCCAAGAGACCCAGTACTTC. This sequence joins TRBV20-1 and TRBJ2-5, with 7 bases aligning to TRBD2. The germline CDR1 and CDR2 sequences are DFQATT and SNEGSKA (reference sequence). This CDR3 region has 13 residues. With 5 bases clipped from V and 1 base from J, the junction kept 4 bases outside the gene matches.